This T cell receptor (beta chain) was profiled in a study of shared clonotypes between healthy human individuals. TCRdb keeps only in-frame clones here, not all; method: immunoSEQ multiplex PCR. The table lists about 460,000 clones, 75% to 80% of them singletons, with around 13% in the top ten. V lost 2 bases and J lost 0, with 4 bases in between. Germline CDR1 and CDR2: GTSNPN and SVGIG (reference sequence). The CDR3 consists of 13 residues. The source of this sequence is a woman aged 40-49 years in good health. Some clones in this sample may be carry-over from other donors' samples. V gene TRBV30 combines with J gene TRBJ1-4; D remains ambiguous. Sequencing was carried out using PBMCs. DNA for the CDR3: TGTGCCTGGAGTACCACAACTAATGAAAAACTGTTTTTT. Residues: CAWSTTTNEKLFF.